The T cell receptor (beta chain) described here comes from a study of T cells in Graves' hyperthyroidism and ophthalmopathy. In the study overall: Peripheral blood sampling occurred at initial diagnosis, before any treatment. Study-level results: Prediction of ophthalmopathy progression came a median around 6.5 months pre-onset.

V dropped 1 base and J dropped 4 bases, with 13 bases sitting between them. The germline CDR1 and CDR2 sequences are DFQATT and SNEGSKA (reference sequence). This CDR3 has 14 amino acids. Lactation, pregnancy, other autoimmune disease or uncontrolled infection led to exclusion of patients. Source material for PBMCs was over 8 ml fresh peripheral blood. Turning to this clonotype: Its antigen is still unknown.

Amplification targeted TCR beta CDR3 regions from RNA transcripts. A set of HTBI primers served as the primers for a first-round RT-PCR of the TCR CDR3. TCRdb used MiXCR to reprocess the multiplex PCR reads, holding one entry per CDR3 protein. The sample records roughly 750,000 distinct CDR3 sequences, around 15% being singletons. This receptor was taken from a man aged 18 to 30 with Graves' hyperthyroidism. This chain uses TRBV20-1 with TRBJ1-2; no reliable D call. The sample was blood. The CDR3 coding sequence is TGCAGTGCTAGAGGACACCGCACCACCTATGGCTACACCTTC. It translates to CSARGHRTTYGYTF.